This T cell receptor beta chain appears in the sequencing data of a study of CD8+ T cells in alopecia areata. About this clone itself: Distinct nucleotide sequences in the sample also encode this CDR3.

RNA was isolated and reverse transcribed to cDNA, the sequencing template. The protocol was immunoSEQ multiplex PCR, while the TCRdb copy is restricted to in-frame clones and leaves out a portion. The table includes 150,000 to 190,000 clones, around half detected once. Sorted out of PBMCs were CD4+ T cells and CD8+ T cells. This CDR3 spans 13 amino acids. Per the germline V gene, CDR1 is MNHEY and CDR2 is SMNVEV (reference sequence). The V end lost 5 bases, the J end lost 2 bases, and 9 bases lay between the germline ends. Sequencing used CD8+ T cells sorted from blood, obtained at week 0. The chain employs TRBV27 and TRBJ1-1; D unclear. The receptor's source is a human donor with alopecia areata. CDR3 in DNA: TGTGCCAGCAGTCTAGGCCGCAACACTGAAGCTTTCTTT. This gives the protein CASSLGRNTEAFF.